Each of the 24 T cell receptor beta chains below was sequenced from the same sample in a study of T-cell memory formation after mild COVID-19. TCRdb called the 5' RACE reads again in MiXCR, with one record for every CDR3 protein. The data contain fewer than 550,000 distinct CDR3 sequences, 20% of them singletons. Source material: PBMCs or a T cell subset sorted from them (not recorded which). These receptors were obtained from an adult woman who had mild COVID-19 (a few samples of this study predate the infection). Cell type and time point are not known.

This clonotype has more than one count but fewer than ten. This rearrangement joins TRBV30 to TRBJ2-7; 7 bases agree with TRBD2. V shed 0 bases and J 3 bases; nucleotides not matched to a gene: 5. The CDR3 is 14 residues long. Germline V gene data show CDR1 as GTSNPN and CDR2 as SVGIG (reference sequence). CDR3 sequence (DNA): TGTGCCTGGAGTGTGGGGGGGATTAGCTACGAGCAGTACTTC. It encodes CAWSVGGISYEQYF.

This clonotype was detected only a few times. The genes are TRBV7-3 and TRBJ1-1; weak D call: TRBD1 (6 bases). Germline lookup yields CDR1 SGHTA and CDR2 FQGTGA. V shed 0 bases and J shed 4 bases, with 12 bases lying between them. This CDR3 has 15 amino acids. Here the CDR3 reads CASSLTPGAGTEAFF. For the CDR3, the DNA is TGTGCCAGCAGCTTAACCCCAGGGGCGGGCACTGAAGCTTTCTTT. Variable domain in full (rest from reference TRBV7-3 and TRBJ1-1): GAGVSQTPSNKVTEKGKYVELRCDPISGHTALYWYRQSLGQGPEFLIYFQGTGAADDSGLPNDRFFAVRPEGSVSTLKIQRTERGDSAVYLCASSLTPGAGTEAFFGQGTRLTVV.

This clonotype was found many times. This chain connects TRBV29-1 to TRBJ1-2; TRBD1 might be the D (5 bases). Germline V gene sequence: CDR1 SQVTM, CDR2 ANQGSEA. Trimming stripped 6 bases from V and 2 bases from J, with 13 bases between. The CDR3 is 13 amino acids. The CDR3 loop reads CSVLGGENYGYTF. CDR3 nucleotides: TGCAGCGTACTAGGAGGGGAGAACTATGGCTACACCTTC.

The CDR3 is CASSQAIGTSNQGEQFF. In DNA, the CDR3 is TGTGCCAGCAGCCAAGCAATCGGGACTAGTAACCAGGGTGAGCAGTTCTTC. This rearrangement joins TRBV4-2 to TRBJ2-1; TRBD2 aligns across 8 bases. This CDR3 comprises 17 residues. Germline assignment: CDR1 LGHNA and CDR2 YNFKEQ. V trimming: 1 base; J trimming: 9 bases; junction bases outside the gene matches: 14.

This clonotype has a handful of counts. This sequence joins TRBV7-8 and TRBJ2-2; 12 nucleotides line up with TRBD1. This CDR3 contains 15 residues. Germline V lookup: CDR1 SGHVS, CDR2 FQNEAQ. V was clipped by 4 bases and J by 7 bases; unmatched bases: 4. The DNA for the CDR3 is TGTGCCAGCAGCTCGGGACAGGGGGCTGGCGGGGAGCTGTTTTTT. This gives the protein CASSSGQGAGGELFF.

For this clonotype: An end of the junction does not agree with germline; a read error may underlie this. This chain links TRBV20-1 with TRBJ2-1, with a tentative D call TRBD2 (6 bases). The CDR3 runs to 14 residues. Germline-derived CDR1 and CDR2 are DFQATT and SNEGSKA (reference sequence). For the CDR3, the DNA is TGCAGTGCCCCCCTGGGGAGCGCGGGGAATGAGCCGTTCTTC. Translation: CSAPLGSAGNEPFF.

This clonotype was seen once. V and J are TRBV27 and TRBJ2-7; 10 bases fit TRBD2. The V and J ends lost 0 bases and 3 bases, in that order; junction bases with no gene match: 5. Per germline, CDR1 MNHEY and CDR2 SMNVEV (reference sequence). This CDR3 comprises 16 residues. CDR3 sequence (DNA): TGTGCCAGCAGTTTATCGGTAGCGGGGGGTTTCTACGAGCAGTACTTC. This codes for CASSLSVAGGFYEQYF.

The J gene is TRBJ1-1, the V gene TRBV7-3; D perhaps matches TRBD1 (5 bases). Trimming removed 0 bases at V and 5 bases at J, with 13 bases between. Per germline, CDR1 SGHTA and CDR2 FQGTGA. This CDR3 contains 15 residues. CDR3 DNA sequence: TGTGCCAGCAGCTTAACTGGGGGGGTCAGTACTGAAGCTTTCTTT. This sequence encodes CASSLTGGVSTEAFF.

This clonotype was found a few times. The chain is built from TRBV10-3 and TRBJ2-1; 7 bases map to TRBD2. V trimming: 0 bases; J trimming: 4 bases; junction bases outside the gene matches: 6. The CDR3 length is 16 residues. Germline loops: CDR1 ENHRY, CDR2 SYGVKD. The CDR3 here is CAISESGGSFYNEQFF. Written as DNA, the CDR3 is TGTGCCATCAGTGAGTCGGGCGGGAGTTTTTACAATGAGCAGTTCTTC.

V and J are TRBV6-5 and TRBJ2-5; maybe TRBD2 (6 bases). With 6 bases removed from V and 5 bases from J, the gap between germline ends came to 13 bases. The germline V gene encodes CDR1 MNHEY and CDR2 SVGAGI. The CDR3 totals 13 residues. CDR3 nucleotides: TGTGCCAGCAGCCGACTAGACGGTGAGACCCAGTACTTC. This sequence encodes CASSRLDGETQYF.

The J gene is TRBJ1-5, the V gene TRBV29-1; 9 bases line up with TRBD1. The germline V gene has CDR1 SQVTM and CDR2 ANQGSEA. The length of the CDR3 is 12 residues. V shed 7 bases, J shed 7 bases, and the junction held 5 bases outside the gene matches. CDR3 in amino acids: CSAGTGRQPQHF. In DNA, the CDR3 is TGCAGCGCGGGGACAGGGAGACAGCCCCAGCATTTT.

J is TRBJ1-1 and V is TRBV3-1; D remains ambiguous. CDR1 LGHDT and CDR2 YNNKEL come from the germline V gene (reference sequence). The ends were cut back, 1 base at V and 4 bases at J, with 10 bases in the middle. The CDR3 totals 14 residues. In DNA, the CDR3 is TGTGCCAGCAGCCAAGTTAACTGGGGCACTGAAGCTTTCTTT. Encoded protein: CASSQVNWGTEAFF.

This clonotype was observed a few times. J is TRBJ1-2 and V is TRBV3-1; unclear D gene. V lost 4 bases, J lost 3 bases, and 18 bases lay in between. The germline V gene encodes CDR1 LGHDT and CDR2 YNNKEL (reference sequence). The CDR3 runs to 16 residues. The CDR3 nucleotides read TGTGCCAGCAGCCCCCCTTCATACAGCTCTTACTATGGCTACACCTTC. This encodes CASSPPSYSSYYGYTF.

The chain couples TRBV6-6 to TRBJ2-3; D uncertain. CDR1 MNHNY and CDR2 SVGAGI come from the germline V gene (reference sequence). This CDR3 comprises 13 residues. Trimming pared 5 bases from V and 4 bases from J, leaving 10 bases between. The CDR3, as DNA: TGTGCCAGCAGTCGTGTTCGTCCAGATACGCAGTATTTT. Protein product: CASSRVRPDTQYF.

The V gene is TRBV5-4, the J gene TRBJ2-4; D might be TRBD1 (6 bases). V was clipped by 3 bases and J by 3 bases, with 13 bases between them. CDR3 length equals 15 residues. The V gene's germline CDR1 is SGHNT and CDR2 YYREEE (reference sequence). CDR3 amino acids: CASSSRDMGKNIQYF. CDR3 DNA: TGTGCCAGCAGCTCCCGGGACATGGGCAAAAACATTCAGTACTTC.

The chain employs TRBV5-5 and TRBJ2-1; tentatively, D is TRBD2 (5 bases). Germline loops: CDR1 SGHKS, CDR2 YYEKEE (reference sequence). This CDR3 is built from 16 residues. Trimming took off 1 base at V and 0 bases at J, with 11 bases between the two ends. CDR3 sequence reads: CASSLPRASSYNEQFF. The CDR3 DNA is TGTGCCAGCAGCTTGCCGAGGGCTAGCTCCTACAATGAGCAGTTCTTC.

The gene calls are TRBV12-3 or TRBV12-4 and TRBJ1-2; possible D gene TRBD1, 5 bases. This CDR3 contains 12 residues. V was cut by 3 bases and J by 8 bases, with 10 bases left in between. This chain's CDR3 is CASSLGDRGYTF. DNA of the CDR3: TGTGCCAGCAGTTTGGGGGACCGCGGCTACACCTTC.

The chain is built from TRBV2 and TRBJ2-3; maybe TRBD2 (5 bases). The germline CDR1 and CDR2 sequences are SNHLY and FYNNEI. This CDR3 spans 15 amino acids. V was shortened by 5 bases and J by 0 bases, with 12 bases between the two germline ends. The CDR3 sequence is CASSSPAASTDTQYF. The CDR3 region has the DNA TGTGCCAGCAGTAGCCCAGCGGCTAGCACAGATACGCAGTATTTT.

There are a few counts of this clonotype. The gene calls are TRBV20-1 and TRBJ1-2; D gene unclear. Germline V gene data show CDR1 as DFQATT and CDR2 as SNEGSKA (reference sequence). The CDR3 is made up of 9 amino acids. Trimming cost V 6 bases and J 4 bases, with 3 bases left between them. CDR3 in amino acids: CSALYGYTF. The CDR3 bases are TGCAGTGCGCTCTATGGCTACACCTTC.

Ten or more counts support this clonotype. V and J are TRBV5-1 and TRBJ2-3, with 9 bases matching TRBD2. This CDR3 comprises 18 residues. Germline CDR1 and CDR2: SGHRS and YFSETQ. J was trimmed by 5 bases and V by 0 bases; bases with no gene match: 13. The CDR3 nucleotides are TGCGCCAGCAGCTTGGGAGGGGGACTAGCAGCAGTTGGAGATACGCAGTATTTT. Protein sequence: CASSLGGGLAAVGDTQYF. The variable domain in full, with the rest retrieved from reference TRBV5-1 and TRBJ2-3, is KAGVTQTPRYLIKTRGQQVTLSCSPISGHRSVSWYQQTPGQGLQFLFEYFSETQRNKGNFPGRFSGRQFSNSRSEMNVSTLELGDSALYLCASSLGGGLAAVGDTQYFGPGTRLTVL.

The V call is TRBV5-1, the J call TRBJ2-5; 7 bases map to TRBD2. Looked up from germline, CDR1 is SGHRS and CDR2 is YFSETQ. V was pared by 6 bases and J by 4 bases, with 12 bases of the junction left unmatched. This CDR3 region has 15 residues. The CDR3 coding sequence is TGCGCCAGCACCCCAGCGGGGCCCTTGAGAGAGACCCAGTACTTC. This codes for CASTPAGPLRETQYF.

This clonotype has a handful of counts. V and J are TRBV12-3 or TRBV12-4 and TRBJ2-7, with D unresolved. CDR3 size: 12 residues. V lost 3 bases to trimming and J lost 6 bases, with 9 bases between them. The CDR3 DNA sequence: TGTGCCAGCAGTTTCTACCTCCCCGAGCAGTACTTC. Its protein product is CASSFYLPEQYF.

This clonotype came up a few times. The rearrangement links TRBV6-1 to TRBJ1-1; 8 bases map to TRBD1. This CDR3 is built from 15 residues. Germline V lookup: CDR1 MNHNS, CDR2 SASEGT. Trimming cost V 5 bases and J 7 bases; bases outside gene matches: 12. CDR3 in amino acids: CASSREAGTGDEAFF. CDR3 DNA: TGTGCCAGCAGTCGGGAAGCCGGGACAGGAGATGAAGCTTTCTTT.

This clonotype was observed a handful of times. The chain employs TRBV6-2 or TRBV6-3 and TRBJ2-3; D is uncertain. The CDR3 totals 13 residues. V was pared by 2 bases and J by 7 bases, with 10 bases between. CDR1 and CDR2 from the germline V gene are MNHEY and SVGEGT. The DNA of the CDR3 is TGTGCCAGCAGTTACGACTCTCAATATACGCAGTATTTT. Its translation is CASSYDSQYTQYF.